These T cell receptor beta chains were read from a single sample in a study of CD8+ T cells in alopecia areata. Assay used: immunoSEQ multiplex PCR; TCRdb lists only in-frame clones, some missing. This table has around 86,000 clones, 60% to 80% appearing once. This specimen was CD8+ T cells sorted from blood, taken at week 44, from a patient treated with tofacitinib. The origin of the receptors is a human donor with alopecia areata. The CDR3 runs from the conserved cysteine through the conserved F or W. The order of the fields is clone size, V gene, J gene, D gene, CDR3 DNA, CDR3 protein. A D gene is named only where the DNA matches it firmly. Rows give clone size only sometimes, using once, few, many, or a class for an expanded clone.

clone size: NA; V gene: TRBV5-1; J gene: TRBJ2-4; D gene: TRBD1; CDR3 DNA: TGCGCCAGCAGCTTGACAGGGGTAAACATTCAGTACTTC; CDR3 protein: CASSLTGVNIQYF
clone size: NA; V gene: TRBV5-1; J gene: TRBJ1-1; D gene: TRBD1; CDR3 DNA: TGCGCCAGCAGCTTTAAAGACAGGGCGAACACTGAAGCTTTCTTT; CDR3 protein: CASSFKDRANTEAFF
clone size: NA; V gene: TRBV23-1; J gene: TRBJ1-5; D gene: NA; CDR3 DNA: TGCGCCAGCAGTCTCTTGCCACGGTCGCCCCAGCATTTT; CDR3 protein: CASSLLPRSPQHF
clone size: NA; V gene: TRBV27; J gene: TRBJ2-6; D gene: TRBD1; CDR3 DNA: TGTGCCAGCAGCTCGGGGACAGGGTTTTACTCTGGGGCCAACGTCCTGACTTTC; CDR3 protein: CASSSGTGFYSGANVLTF
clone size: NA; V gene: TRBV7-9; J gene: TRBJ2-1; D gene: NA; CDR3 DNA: TGTGCCAGCAACCTCGCGAGCTCCTACAATGAGCAGTTCTTC; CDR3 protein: CASNLASSYNEQFF
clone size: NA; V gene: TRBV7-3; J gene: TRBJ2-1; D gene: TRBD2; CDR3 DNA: TGTGCCAGCGGACTAGCGGCCTACAATGAGCAGTTCTTC; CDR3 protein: CASGLAAYNEQFF
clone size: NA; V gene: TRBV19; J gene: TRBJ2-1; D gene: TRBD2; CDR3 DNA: TGTGCCAGTAGTAAGGACGGGACTAGCGGGTATAGCTCCTACAATGAGCAGTTCTTC; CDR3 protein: CASSKDGTSGYSSYNEQFF
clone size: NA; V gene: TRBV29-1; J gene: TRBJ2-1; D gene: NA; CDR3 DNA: TGCAGCGTTGCGGGGGGGACAGGCTTCTACAATGAGCAGTTCTTC; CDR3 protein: CSVAGGTGFYNEQFF
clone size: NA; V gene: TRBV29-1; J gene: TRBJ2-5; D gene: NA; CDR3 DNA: TGCAGCGTTGTGGGTCAGGGGATTGGCGTAGAGACCCAGTACTTC; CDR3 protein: CSVVGQGIGVETQYF
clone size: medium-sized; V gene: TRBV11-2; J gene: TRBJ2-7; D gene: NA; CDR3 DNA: TGTGCCAGCAGCTTAGGGGCCTACGAGCAGTACTTC; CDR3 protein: CASSLGAYEQYF
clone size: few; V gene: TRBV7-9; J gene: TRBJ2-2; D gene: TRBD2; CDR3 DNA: TGTGCCAGCAGCGATACTAGCGGGGCCGGGGAGCTGTTTTTT; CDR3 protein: CASSDTSGAGELFF
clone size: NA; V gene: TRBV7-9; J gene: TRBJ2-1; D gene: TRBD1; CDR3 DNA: TGTGCCAGCAGCGACCCGGTCGGACAGGATGATGAGCAGTTCTTC; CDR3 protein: CASSDPVGQDDEQFF
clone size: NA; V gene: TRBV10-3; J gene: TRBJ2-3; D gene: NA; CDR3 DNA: TGTGCCATCAGGGCGAACACAGATACGCAGTATTTT; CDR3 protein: CAIRANTDTQYF
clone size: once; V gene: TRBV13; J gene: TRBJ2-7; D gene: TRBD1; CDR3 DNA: TGTGCCAGCAGCGCGCAACCGGGACAGGCGAGCGAGCAGTACTTC; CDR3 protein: CASSAQPGQASEQYF
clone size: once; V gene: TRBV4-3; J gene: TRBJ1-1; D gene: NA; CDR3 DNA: TGCGCCAGCAGCCCGGCGGTTACGGGAGCGAACACTGAAGCTTTCTTT; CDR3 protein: CASSPAVTGANTEAFF
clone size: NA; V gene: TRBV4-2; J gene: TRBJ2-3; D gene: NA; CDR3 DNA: TGTGCCAGCAGCCTCCCAGGGGGCACAGATACGCAGTATTTT; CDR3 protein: CASSLPGGTDTQYF
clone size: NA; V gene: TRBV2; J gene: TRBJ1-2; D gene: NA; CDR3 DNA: TGTGCCAGCAGTGAAGGAACGGCACTAAACTATGGCTACACCTTC; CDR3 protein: CASSEGTALNYGYTF
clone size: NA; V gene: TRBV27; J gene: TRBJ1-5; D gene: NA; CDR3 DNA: TGTGCCAGCAGTCTCCCTAATCAGCCCCAGCATTTT; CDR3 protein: CASSLPNQPQHF
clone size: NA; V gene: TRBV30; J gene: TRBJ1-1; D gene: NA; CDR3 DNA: TGTGCCTGGAGTCAACAGGAGAACACTGAAGCTTTCTTT; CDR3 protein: CAWSQQENTEAFF
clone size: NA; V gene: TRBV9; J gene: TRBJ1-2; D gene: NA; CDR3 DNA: TGTGCCAGCAGCGTATTCCCATCCCCGGGACTGGTTTGTGGCTACACCTTC; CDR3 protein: CASSVFPSPGLVCGYTF
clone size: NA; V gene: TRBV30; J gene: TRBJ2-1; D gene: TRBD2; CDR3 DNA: TGTGCCTGGGAGACGGGACTAGCGGGGGTTGAGCAGTTCTTC; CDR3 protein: CAWETGLAGVEQFF
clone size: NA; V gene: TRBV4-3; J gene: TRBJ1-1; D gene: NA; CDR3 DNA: TGCGCCAGCAGCCAAGATTCGATTAACACTGAAGCTTTCTTT; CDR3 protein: CASSQDSINTEAFF
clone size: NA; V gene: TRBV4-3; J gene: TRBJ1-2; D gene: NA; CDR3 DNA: TGCGCCAGCAGCCAAGATGCTGGGCAGCGCTATGGCTACACCTTC; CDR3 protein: CASSQDAGQRYGYTF
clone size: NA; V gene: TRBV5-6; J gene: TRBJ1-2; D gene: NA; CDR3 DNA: TGTGCCAGCAGCTTGACAGGGTCTAACTATGGCTACACCTTC; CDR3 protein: CASSLTGSNYGYTF
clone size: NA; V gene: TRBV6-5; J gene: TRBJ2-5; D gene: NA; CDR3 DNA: TGTGCCAGCAGTCCCGACTGGGGAGGAGCGACCCAGTACTTC; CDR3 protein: CASSPDWGGATQYF
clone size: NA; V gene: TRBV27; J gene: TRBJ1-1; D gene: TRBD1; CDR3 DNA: TGTGCCAGCAGTTTAGGGACAGGGGGCTCTGAAGCTTTCTTT; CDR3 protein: CASSLGTGGSEAFF
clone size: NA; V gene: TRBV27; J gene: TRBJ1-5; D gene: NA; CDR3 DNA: TGTGCCAGCAGTTTGTCATCAGGGGGCAATCAGCCCCAGCATTTT; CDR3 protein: CASSLSSGGNQPQHF
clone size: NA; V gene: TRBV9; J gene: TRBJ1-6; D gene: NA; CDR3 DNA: TGTGCCAGCAGCGACAATACTTCACCCCTCCACTTT; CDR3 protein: CASSDNTSPLHF
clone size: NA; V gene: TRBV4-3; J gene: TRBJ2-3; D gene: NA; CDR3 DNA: TGCGCCAGCAGCCAAGATGGTAGTGGACAGCCAACCACAGATACGCAGTATTTT; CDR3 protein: CASSQDGSGQPTTDTQYF
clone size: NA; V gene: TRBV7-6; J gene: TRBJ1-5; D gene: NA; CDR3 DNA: TGTGCCAGCAGCTCCTCGACCGACCGAAATCAGCCCCAGCATTTT; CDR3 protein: CASSSSTDRNQPQHF
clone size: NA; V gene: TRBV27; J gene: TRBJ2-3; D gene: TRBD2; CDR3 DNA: TGTGCCAGCAGTCAAGCCCAAATAGCGGGGGGCCATACAGATACGCAGTATTTT; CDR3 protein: CASSQAQIAGGHTDTQYF
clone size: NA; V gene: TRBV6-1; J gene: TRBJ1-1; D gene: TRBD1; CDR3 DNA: TGTGCCAGCAGTGAAGCGGACAGGGCGAACACTGAAGCTTTCTTT; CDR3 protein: CASSEADRANTEAFF
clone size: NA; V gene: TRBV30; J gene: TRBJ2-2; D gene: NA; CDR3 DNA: TGTGCCTGGAGCTCCCGCCCGGGGTCCGGGGAGCTGTTTTTT; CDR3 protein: CAWSSRPGSGELFF
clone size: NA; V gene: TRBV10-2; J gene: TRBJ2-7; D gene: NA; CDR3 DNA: TGCGCCAGCGCAGTGTCGGTAGCCGAGCAGTACTTC; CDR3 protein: CASAVSVAEQYF
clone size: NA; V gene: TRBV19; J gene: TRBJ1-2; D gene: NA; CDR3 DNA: TGTGCCAGTAGTATAGCGGCAGTCAGCCCCAATGGCTACACCTTC; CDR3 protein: CASSIAAVSPNGYTF
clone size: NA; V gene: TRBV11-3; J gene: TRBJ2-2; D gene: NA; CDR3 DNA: TGTGCCAGCAGCGGCCGGGACCCGACCGGGGAGCTGTTTTTT; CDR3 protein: CASSGRDPTGELFF
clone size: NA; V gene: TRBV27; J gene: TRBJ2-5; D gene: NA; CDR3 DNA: TGTGCCAGCAGTGACTATCAGGGGAGCCAAGAGACCCAGTACTTC; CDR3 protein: CASSDYQGSQETQYF
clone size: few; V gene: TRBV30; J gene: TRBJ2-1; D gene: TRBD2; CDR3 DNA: TGTGCCTGGAGTGCAGCGGGGGTATGGGAGCAGTTCTTC; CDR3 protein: CAWSAAGVWEQFF
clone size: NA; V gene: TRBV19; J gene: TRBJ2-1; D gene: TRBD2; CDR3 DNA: TGTGCCAGTAAGACTAGCGGGGGGGCGAATAATGAGCAGTTCTTC; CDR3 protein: CASKTSGGANNEQFF
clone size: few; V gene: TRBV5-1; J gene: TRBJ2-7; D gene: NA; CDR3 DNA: TGCGCCAGCAGCCAGAGTTCGTACGAGCAGTACTTC; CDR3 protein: CASSQSSYEQYF
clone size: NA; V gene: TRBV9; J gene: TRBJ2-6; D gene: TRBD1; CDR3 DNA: TGTGCCAGCAGCCACAGGGGGCAAGGGGCCAACGTCCTGACTTTC; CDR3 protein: CASSHRGQGANVLTF
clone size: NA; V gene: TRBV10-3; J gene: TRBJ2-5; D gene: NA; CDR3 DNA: TGTGCCATCAGTGAGAGTGGTTTCGGAGAGACCCAGTACTTC; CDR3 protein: CAISESGFGETQYF
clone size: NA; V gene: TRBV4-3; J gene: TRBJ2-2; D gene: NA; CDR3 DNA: TGCGCCAGCAGTACTAGTAACACCGGGGAGCTGTTTTTT; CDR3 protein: CASSTSNTGELFF
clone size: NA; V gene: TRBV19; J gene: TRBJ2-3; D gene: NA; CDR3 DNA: TGTGCCAGTAGTATGTCGGCAGATACGCAGTATTTT; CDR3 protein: CASSMSADTQYF
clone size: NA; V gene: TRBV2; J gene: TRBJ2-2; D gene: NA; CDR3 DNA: TGTGCCAGCAGTGGCAAAGCCCTAAACACCGGGGAGCTGTTTTTT; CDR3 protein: CASSGKALNTGELFF
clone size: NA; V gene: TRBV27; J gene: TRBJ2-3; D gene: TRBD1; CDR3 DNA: TGTGCCAGCATCGGATTTGGGACAGGCCACGCAGATACGCAGTATTTT; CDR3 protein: CASIGFGTGHADTQYF
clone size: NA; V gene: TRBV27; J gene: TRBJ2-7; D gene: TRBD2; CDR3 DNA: TGTGCCAGCAGCCGATCCGGGGGGTACAATCCCTACGAGCAGTACTTC; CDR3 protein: CASSRSGGYNPYEQYF
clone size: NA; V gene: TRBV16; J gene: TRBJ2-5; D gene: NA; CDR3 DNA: TGTGCCAGCAGCCTTGTGGGGTCCGGTCAAGAGACCCAGTACTTC; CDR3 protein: CASSLVGSGQETQYF
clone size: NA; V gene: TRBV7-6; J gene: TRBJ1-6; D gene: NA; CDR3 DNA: TGTGCCAGCAGCTTAGACAGAAATAATTCACCCCTCCACTTT; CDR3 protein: CASSLDRNNSPLHF
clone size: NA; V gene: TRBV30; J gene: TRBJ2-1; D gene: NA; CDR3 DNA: TGTGCCTGGAGATGGGGGGCCGGACATGAGCAGTTCTTC; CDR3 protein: CAWRWGAGHEQFF
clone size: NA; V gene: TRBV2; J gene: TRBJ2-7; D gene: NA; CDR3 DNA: TGTGCCAGCAGGGAGGGACAGCCCTCCTACGAGCAGTACTTC; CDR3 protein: CASREGQPSYEQYF
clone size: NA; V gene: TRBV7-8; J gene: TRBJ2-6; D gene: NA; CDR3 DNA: TGTGCCAGCAGCTTAGTCCTCTCTGGGGCCAACGTCCTGACTTTC; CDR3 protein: CASSLVLSGANVLTF